This T cell receptor (beta chain) was recorded in a study of T cell responses to AZD1222 COVID-19 vaccine. Only in-frame clones appear in the TCRdb table, and some are missing; sequencing was by immunoSEQ multiplex PCR. The sample holds approximately 110,000 clones, roughly nine tenths seen once. The TCR originated in an adult in good health. The sample in question was peripheral blood, obtained on day 0 of AZD1222 vaccination.

The CDR3 protein is CSVGSGTTYEQYF. DNA for the CDR3: TGCAGCGTTGGTTCAGGGACAACCTACGAGCAGTACTTC. V and J are TRBV29-1 and TRBJ2-7; possible D gene TRBD1, 6 bases. Trimming stripped 4 bases from V and 2 bases from J, with 12 bases between. The CDR3 length is 13 residues. Germline V lookup: CDR1 SQVTM, CDR2 ANQGSEA.